The rows below give T cell receptor beta chains drawn from one sample of a study of blood T cell repertoires in COVID-19. Some clones are missing from TCRdb's copy, which holds only in-frame ones; the method was immunoSEQ multiplex PCR. The sample records around 120,000 clones, 80% to 90% being singletons. Sequenced material: peripheral blood. The origin of the receptors is a woman aged 80 or older with acute or convalescent COVID-19. The CDR3 runs from the conserved cysteine through the conserved F or W. A D gene is named only where the DNA matches it firmly. Clone size appears in some rows only: once, few, many, or a class for an expanded clone.

cdr3_aa	cdr3_nt	clone_size	d_call	v_call	j_call
CASSLGGPNQPQHF	TGCGCCAGCAGCTTAGGGGGCCCCAATCAGCCCCAGCATTTT	NA	TRBD1	TRBV5-1	TRBJ1-5
CASSIDGTGNEKLFF	TGTGCCAGTAGTATCGACGGGACTGGTAATGAAAAACTGTTTTTT	NA	NA	TRBV19	TRBJ1-4
CASSLVAGVTQYF	TGTGCCAGCAGCTTAGTTGCAGGGGTGACCCAGTACTTC	NA	NA	TRBV7-2	TRBJ2-5
CASSLGVLAGGNQETQYF	TGTGCCAGCAGCTTAGGGGTGTTGGCGGGGGGGAACCAAGAGACCCAGTACTTC	NA	TRBD2	TRBV7-6	TRBJ2-5
CASSRRVSNQPQHF	TGTGCCAGCAGTCGCAGGGTCAGCAATCAGCCCCAGCATTTT	NA	NA	TRBV28	TRBJ1-5
CASSPFLTGGYEQYF	TGTGCCAGCAGCCCTTTCCTGACAGGGGGCTACGAGCAGTACTTC	NA	TRBD1	TRBV7-9	TRBJ2-7
CASGVGTRDTQYF	TGTGCCAGCGGGGTCGGGACTCGAGATACGCAGTATTTT	NA	NA	TRBV6-5	TRBJ2-3
CASSYSLRRGGAYNEQFF	TGTGCCAGCAGTTACTCGTTACGGCGGGGGGGTGCCTACAATGAGCAGTTCTTC	NA	TRBD2	TRBV6-2/TRBV6-3	TRBJ2-1
CASSLVGTGLAGELFF	TGTGCCAGCAGCTTGGTTGGGACAGGCCTCGCCGGGGAGCTGTTTTTT	NA	TRBD1	TRBV7-2	TRBJ2-2
CASSLARLGGIANYGYTF	TGTGCCAGCAGCTTAGCGCGGCTGGGGGGGATAGCTAACTATGGCTACACCTTC	NA	NA	TRBV7-9	TRBJ1-2
CASSLWADANTGELFF	TGTGCCAGCAGCTTATGGGCAGACGCGAACACCGGGGAGCTGTTTTTT	NA	NA	TRBV7-6	TRBJ2-2
CASSPPSRGPYEQYF	TGTGCCAGCTCACCACCGAGCAGGGGACCCTACGAGCAGTACTTC	NA	NA	TRBV18	TRBJ2-7
CASSQRQVKAEKLFF	TGTGCCAGCAGCCAACGACAGGTAAAGGCGGAAAAACTGTTTTTT	once	NA	TRBV5-6	TRBJ1-4
CATRDSPGSEAFF	TGTGCCACCAGGGACAGTCCTGGATCTGAAGCTTTCTTT	NA	NA	TRBV24-1	TRBJ1-1
CASSLDGEPYNEQFF	TGTGCCAGCAGCTTGGACGGGGAACCGTACAATGAGCAGTTCTTC	once	NA	TRBV5-4	TRBJ2-1
CASSFGGTSGEQYF	TGTGCCAGCAGCTTCGGGGGAACTAGCGGCGAGCAGTACTTC	few	TRBD2	TRBV7-8	TRBJ2-7
CASSLTGTTEAFF	TGTGCCAGCAGCTTGACAGGGACCACTGAAGCTTTCTTT	NA	TRBD1	TRBV27	TRBJ1-1